This T cell receptor (beta chain) came from a study of blood T cell repertoires in COVID-19. Deletions cut 6 bases from V and 3 bases from J, with 8 bases between. The CDR3 contains 12 residues. Profiling relied on immunoSEQ multiplex PCR, and the TCRdb table lists in-frame clones only, not all of them. Of approximately 240,000 clones listed, 75% to 95% are singletons. The TCR was taken from a woman between 18 and 29 years old who had recovered from COVID-19. Sequenced material: PBMCs or T cells enriched from blood (not recorded which). This chain links TRBV12-3 or TRBV12-4 with TRBJ1-2; D uncertain. The DNA for the CDR3 is TGTGCCAGCAGAAGCCGATACTATGGCTACACCTTC. Protein sequence: CASRSRYYGYTF.